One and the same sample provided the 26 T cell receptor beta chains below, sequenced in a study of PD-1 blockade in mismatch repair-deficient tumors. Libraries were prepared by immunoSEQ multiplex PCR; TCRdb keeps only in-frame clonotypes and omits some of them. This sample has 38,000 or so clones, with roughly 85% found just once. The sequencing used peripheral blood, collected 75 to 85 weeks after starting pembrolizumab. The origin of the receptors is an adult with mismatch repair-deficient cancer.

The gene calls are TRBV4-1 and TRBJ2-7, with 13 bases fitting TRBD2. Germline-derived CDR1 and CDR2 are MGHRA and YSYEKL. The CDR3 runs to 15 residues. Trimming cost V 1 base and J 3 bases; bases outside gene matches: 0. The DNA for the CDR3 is TGCGCCAGCAGCCAAGGACTAGCGGGAGGCTACGAGCAGTACTTC. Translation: CASSQGLAGGYEQYF.

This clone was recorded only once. The CDR3 region is CASSSTGTPNTEAFF. DNA for the CDR3: TGTGCCAGCAGCTCAACCGGGACACCGAACACTGAAGCTTTCTTT. The chain uses TRBV7-9 and TRBJ1-1, with a weak D call TRBD1 (6 bases). V lost 4 bases to trimming and J lost 1 base, with 13 bases between them. Germline assignment: CDR1 SEHNR and CDR2 FQNEAQ (reference sequence). This CDR3 has 15 residues.

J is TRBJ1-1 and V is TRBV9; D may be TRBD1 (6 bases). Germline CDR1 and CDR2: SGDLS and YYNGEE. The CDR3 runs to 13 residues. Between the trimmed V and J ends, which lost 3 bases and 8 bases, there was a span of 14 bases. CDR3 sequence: CASSEGTWAEAFF. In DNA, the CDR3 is TGTGCCAGCAGCGAGGGGACATGGGCGGAAGCTTTCTTT.

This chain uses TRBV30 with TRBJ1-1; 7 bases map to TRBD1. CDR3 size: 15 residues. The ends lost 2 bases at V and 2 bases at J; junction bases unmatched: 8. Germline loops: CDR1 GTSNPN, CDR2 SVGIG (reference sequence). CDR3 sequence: CAWSPRQGFNTEAFF. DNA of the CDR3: TGTGCCTGGAGTCCTCGACAGGGTTTCAACACTGAAGCTTTCTTT.

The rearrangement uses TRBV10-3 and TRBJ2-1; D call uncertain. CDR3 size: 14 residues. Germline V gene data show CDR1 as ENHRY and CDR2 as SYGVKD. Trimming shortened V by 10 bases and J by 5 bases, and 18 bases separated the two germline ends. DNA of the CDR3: TGTGCCACCGGCCCATTTGCGCGAGACAATGAGCAGTTCTTC. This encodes CATGPFARDNEQFF.

CDR3 DNA: TGTGCCAGCAGTTTTTCGGACAGGGGAGAGACCCAGTACTTC. Protein: CASSFSDRGETQYF. The rearrangement joins TRBV27 to TRBJ2-5; TRBD1 agrees at 9 bases. Germline V gene data show CDR1 as MNHEY and CDR2 as SMNVEV (reference sequence). J gave up 4 bases and V 3 bases, and 3 bases lay outside the gene matches. CDR3 length equals 14 residues.

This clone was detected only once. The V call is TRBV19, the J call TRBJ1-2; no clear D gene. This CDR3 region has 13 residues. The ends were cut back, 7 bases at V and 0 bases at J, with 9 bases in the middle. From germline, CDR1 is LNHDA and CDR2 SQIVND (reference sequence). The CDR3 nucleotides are TGTGCCAGTACCCACCGGGCTAACTATGGCTACACCTTC. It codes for CASTHRANYGYTF.

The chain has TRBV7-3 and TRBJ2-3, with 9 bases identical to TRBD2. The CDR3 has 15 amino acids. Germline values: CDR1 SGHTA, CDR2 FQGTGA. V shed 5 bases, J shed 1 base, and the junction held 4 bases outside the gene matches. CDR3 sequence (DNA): TGTGCCAGCAGCCAGACTAGCGGAGGCACAGATACGCAGTATTTT. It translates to CASSQTSGGTDTQYF.

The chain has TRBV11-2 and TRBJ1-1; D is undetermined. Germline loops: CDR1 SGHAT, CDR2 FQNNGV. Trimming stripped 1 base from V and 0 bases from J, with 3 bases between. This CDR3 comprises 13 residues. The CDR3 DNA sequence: TGTGCCAGCAGCTTAGGACTGAACACTGAAGCTTTCTTT. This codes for CASSLGLNTEAFF.

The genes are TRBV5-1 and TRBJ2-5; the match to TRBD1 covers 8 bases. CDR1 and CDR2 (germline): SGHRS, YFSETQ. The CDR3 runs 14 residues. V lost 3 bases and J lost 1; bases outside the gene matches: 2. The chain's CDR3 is CASSSTGAQETQYF. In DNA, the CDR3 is TGCGCCAGCAGCTCGACAGGGGCCCAAGAGACCCAGTACTTC. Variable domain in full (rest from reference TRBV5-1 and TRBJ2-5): KAGVTQTPRYLIKTRGQQVTLSCSPISGHRSVSWYQQTPGQGLQFLFEYFSETQRNKGNFPGRFSGRQFSNSRSEMNVSTLELGDSALYLCASSSTGAQETQYFGPGTRLLVL.

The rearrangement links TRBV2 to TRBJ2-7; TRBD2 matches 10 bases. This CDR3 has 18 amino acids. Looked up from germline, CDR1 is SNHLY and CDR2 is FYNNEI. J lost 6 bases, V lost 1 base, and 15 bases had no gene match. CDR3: CASSEGGVASGSGVEQYF. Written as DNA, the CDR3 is TGTGCCAGCAGTGAAGGGGGGGTAGCTAGCGGGAGCGGCGTCGAGCAGTACTTC.

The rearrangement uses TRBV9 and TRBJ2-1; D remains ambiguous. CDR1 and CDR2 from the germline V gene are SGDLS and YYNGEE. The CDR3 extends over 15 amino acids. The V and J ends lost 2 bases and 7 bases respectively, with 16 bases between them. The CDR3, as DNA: TGTGCCAGCAGCGTGGCTACGCGGAGCGATAATGAGCAGTTCTTC. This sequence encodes CASSVATRSDNEQFF.

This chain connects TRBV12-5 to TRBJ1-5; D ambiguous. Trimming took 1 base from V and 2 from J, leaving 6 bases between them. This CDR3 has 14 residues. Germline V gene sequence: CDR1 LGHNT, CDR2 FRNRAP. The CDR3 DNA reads TGTGCTAGTGGTTTGGGACTTGGCAATCAGCCCCAGCATTTT. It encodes CASGLGLGNQPQHF. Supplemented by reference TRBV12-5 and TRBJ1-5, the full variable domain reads DARVTQTPRHKVTEMGQEVTMRCQPILGHNTVFWYRQTMMQGLELLAYFRNRAPLDDSGMPKDRFSAEMPDATLATLKIQPSEPRDSAVYFCASGLGLGNQPQHFGDGTRLSIL.

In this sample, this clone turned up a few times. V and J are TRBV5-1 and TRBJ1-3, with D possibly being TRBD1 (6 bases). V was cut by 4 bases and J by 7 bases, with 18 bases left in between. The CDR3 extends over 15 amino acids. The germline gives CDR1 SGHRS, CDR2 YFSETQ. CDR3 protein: CASSVATGNGNTIYF. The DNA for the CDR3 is TGCGCCAGCAGCGTGGCGACAGGAAATGGGAACACCATATATTTT.

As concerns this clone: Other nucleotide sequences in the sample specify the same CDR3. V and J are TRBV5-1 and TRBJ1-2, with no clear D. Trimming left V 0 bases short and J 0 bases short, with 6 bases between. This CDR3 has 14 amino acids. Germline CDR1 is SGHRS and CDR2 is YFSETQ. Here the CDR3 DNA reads TGCGCCAGCAGCTTGGAACGAGCTAACTATGGCTACACCTTC. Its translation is CASSLERANYGYTF.

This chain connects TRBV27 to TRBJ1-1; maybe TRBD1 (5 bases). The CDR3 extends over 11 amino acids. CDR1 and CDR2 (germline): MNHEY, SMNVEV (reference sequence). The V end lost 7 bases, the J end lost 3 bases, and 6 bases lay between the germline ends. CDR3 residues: CASTGYTEAFF. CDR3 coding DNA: TGTGCCAGCACAGGGTACACTGAAGCTTTCTTT.

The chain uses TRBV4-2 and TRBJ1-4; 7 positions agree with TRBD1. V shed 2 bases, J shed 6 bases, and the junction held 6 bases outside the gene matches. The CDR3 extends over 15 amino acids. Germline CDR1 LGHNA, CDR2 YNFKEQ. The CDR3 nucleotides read TGTGCCAGCAGCCAATCCGGGACAGCGGATGAAAAACTGTTTTTT. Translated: CASSQSGTADEKLFF.

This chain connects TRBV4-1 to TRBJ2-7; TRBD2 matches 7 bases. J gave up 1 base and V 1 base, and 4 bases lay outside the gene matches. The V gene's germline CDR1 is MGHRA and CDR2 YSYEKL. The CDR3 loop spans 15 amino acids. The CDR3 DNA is TGCGCCAGCAGCCAAGTACGGACTAGGTCCTACGAGCAGTACTTC. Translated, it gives CASSQVRTRSYEQYF.

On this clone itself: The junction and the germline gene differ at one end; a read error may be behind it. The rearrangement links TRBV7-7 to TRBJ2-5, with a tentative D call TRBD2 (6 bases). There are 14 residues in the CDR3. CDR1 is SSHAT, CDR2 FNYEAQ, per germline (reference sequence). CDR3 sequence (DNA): TGTGCTAGCAGTCGGGACTTCCTTTCAGAGACCCAGTACTTC. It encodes CASSRDFLSETQYF. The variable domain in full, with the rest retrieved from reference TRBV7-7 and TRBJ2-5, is GAGVSQSPRYKVTKRGQDVTLRCDPISSHATLYWYQQALGQGPEFLTYFNYEAQPDKSGLPSDRFSAERPEGSISTLTIQRTEQRDSAMYRCASSRDFLSETQYFGPGTRLLVL.

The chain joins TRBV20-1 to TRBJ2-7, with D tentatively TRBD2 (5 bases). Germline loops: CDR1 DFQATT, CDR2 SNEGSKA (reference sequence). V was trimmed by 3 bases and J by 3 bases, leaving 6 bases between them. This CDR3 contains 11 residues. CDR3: CSASGDYEQYF. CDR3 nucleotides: TGCAGTGCTAGCGGGGACTACGAGCAGTACTTC.

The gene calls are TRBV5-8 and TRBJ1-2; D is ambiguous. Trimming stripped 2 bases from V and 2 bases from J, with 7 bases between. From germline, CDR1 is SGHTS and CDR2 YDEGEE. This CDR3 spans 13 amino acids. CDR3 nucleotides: TGTGCCAGCAGCTTTGATCCGAACTATGGCTACACCTTC. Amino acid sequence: CASSFDPNYGYTF.

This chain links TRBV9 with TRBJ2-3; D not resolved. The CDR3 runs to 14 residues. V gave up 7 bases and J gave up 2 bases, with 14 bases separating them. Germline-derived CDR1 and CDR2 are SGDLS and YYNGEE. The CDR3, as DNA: TGTGCCAGCGCTTCCCAGGAAAACACAGATACGCAGTATTTT. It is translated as CASASQENTDTQYF.

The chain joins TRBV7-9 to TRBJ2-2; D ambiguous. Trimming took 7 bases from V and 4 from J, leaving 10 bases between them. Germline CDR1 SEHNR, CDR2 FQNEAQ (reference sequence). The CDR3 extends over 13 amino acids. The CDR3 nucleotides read TGTGCCAGCAAAGCTTTAGCCACCGGGGAGCTGTTTTTT. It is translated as CASKALATGELFF. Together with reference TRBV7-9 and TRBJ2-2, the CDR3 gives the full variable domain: DTGVSQNPRHKITKRGQNVTFRCDPISEHNRLYWYRQTLGQGPEFLTYFQNEAQLEKSRLLSDRFSAERPKGSFSTLEIQRTEQGDSAMYLCASKALATGELFFGEGSRLTVL.

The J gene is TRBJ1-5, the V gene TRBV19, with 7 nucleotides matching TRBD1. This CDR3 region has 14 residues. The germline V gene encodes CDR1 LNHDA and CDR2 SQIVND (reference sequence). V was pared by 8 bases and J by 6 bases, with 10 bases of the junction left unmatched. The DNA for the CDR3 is TGTGCCAGTCGGCCGGGACAGATTGTTCAGCCCCAGCATTTT. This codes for CASRPGQIVQPQHF.

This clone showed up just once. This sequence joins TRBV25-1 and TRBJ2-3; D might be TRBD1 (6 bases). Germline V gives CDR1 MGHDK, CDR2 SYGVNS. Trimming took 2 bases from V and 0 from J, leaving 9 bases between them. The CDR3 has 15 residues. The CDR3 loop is CASSETGRSTDTQYF. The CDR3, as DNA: TGTGCCAGCAGTGAAACAGGGCGAAGCACAGATACGCAGTATTTT.

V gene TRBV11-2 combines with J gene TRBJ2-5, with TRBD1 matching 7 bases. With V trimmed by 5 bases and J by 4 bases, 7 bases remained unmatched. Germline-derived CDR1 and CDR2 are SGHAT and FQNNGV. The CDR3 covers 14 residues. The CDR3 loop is CASSQTGVRETQYF. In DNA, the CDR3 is TGTGCCAGCAGCCAAACAGGGGTGCGAGAGACCCAGTACTTC.